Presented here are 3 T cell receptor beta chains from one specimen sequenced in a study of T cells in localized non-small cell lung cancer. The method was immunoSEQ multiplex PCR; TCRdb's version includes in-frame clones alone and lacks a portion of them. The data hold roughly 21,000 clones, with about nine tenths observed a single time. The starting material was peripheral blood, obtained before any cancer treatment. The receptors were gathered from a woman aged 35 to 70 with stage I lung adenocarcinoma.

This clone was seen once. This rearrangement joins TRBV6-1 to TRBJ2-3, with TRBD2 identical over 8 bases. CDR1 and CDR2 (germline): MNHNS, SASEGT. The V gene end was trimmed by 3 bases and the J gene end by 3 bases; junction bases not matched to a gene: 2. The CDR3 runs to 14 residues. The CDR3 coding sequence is TGTGCCAGCAGTGATGCGGGAGGTACAGATACGCAGTATTTT. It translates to CASSDAGGTDTQYF.

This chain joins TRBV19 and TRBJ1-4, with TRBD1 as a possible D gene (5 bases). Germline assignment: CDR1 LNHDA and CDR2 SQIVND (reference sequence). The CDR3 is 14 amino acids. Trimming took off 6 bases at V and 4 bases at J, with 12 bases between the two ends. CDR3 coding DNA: TGTGCCAGTAGCCACCTGGACATTAATGAAAAACTGTTTTTT. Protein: CASSHLDINEKLFF.

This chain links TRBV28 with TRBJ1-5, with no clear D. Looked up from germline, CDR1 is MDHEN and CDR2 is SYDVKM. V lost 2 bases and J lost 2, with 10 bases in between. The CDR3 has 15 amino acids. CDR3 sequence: CASSLVSLGNQPQHF. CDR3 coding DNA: TGTGCCAGCAGTTTAGTATCTCTCGGCAATCAGCCCCAGCATTTT.